These 21 T cell receptor beta chains share one sample of origin, sequenced in a study of T cells expressing NK-cell markers. TCRdb re-called the 5' RACE reads, yielding one record per CDR3 amino acid sequence without DNA. This listing includes roughly 380,000 distinct CDR3 sequences. Sequencing was done on a sample of blood T cells: a sorted CD56 or NKG2C T cell subset, CD4+ or CD8+ T cells, or bulk PBMC T cells (not recorded which). The receptor source for this set is a man aged 18 to 69 in good health.

The chain employs TRBV6-1 and TRBJ2-5; TCRdb calls TRBD1, which cannot be checked without DNA. The CDR3 is 15 amino acids. The germline V gene encodes CDR1 MNHNS and CDR2 SASEGT. CDR3 in amino acids: CASNAGFLVRETQYF.

CDR3 amino acids: CSVARTGDQPQHF. This chain joins TRBV29-1 and TRBJ1-5; TCRdb designates TRBD1, a call that cannot be tested without DNA. Germline CDR1 SQVTM, CDR2 ANQGSEA. CDR3 length: 13 residues.

The J gene is TRBJ2-4, the V gene TRBV24-1. Germline CDR1 KGHDR, CDR2 SFDVKD. There are 14 residues in the CDR3. The CDR3 here is CATSDPTRQNIQYF.

The J gene is TRBJ2-5, the V gene TRBV12-3 or TRBV12-4; TCRdb's D call, TRBD2, is unchecked because there is no DNA. This CDR3 region has 13 residues. The CDR3 region is CASTHSLVETQYF.

This chain joins TRBV12-3 or TRBV12-4 and TRBJ1-1. The CDR3 has 13 amino acids. The CDR3 region is CASSFTVSYEAFF.

This chain uses TRBV6-1 with TRBJ1-1; absent DNA, TCRdb's TRBD1 call cannot be checked. Per the germline V gene, CDR1 is MNHNS and CDR2 is SASEGT. The length of the CDR3 is 18 residues. This CDR3 reads CASSPVIGLNLPNTEAFF.

V and J are TRBV29-1 and TRBJ2-3; TCRdb proposes TRBD1, but this gene call is untestable without DNA. There are 16 residues in the CDR3. CDR1 SQVTM and CDR2 ANQGSEA come from the germline V gene. The CDR3 is CSVEGLRVTGTDTQYF.

This rearrangement joins TRBV20-1 to TRBJ1-1. CDR1 and CDR2 (germline): DFQATT, SNEGSKA (reference sequence). The CDR3 has 13 residues. The CDR3 loop is CSAIREGNTEAFF.

The chain couples TRBV7-2 to TRBJ1-2. Germline V lookup: CDR1 SGHTA, CDR2 FQGNSA. The CDR3 length is 14 residues. CDR3 in amino acids: CASSLASMNYGYTF.

The genes are TRBV6-1 and TRBJ1-5; TCRdb's D call of TRBD1 is untestable without DNA. Germline CDR1 and CDR2: MNHNS and SASEGT. The CDR3 sequence is 14 residues long. CDR3 sequence: CASSTRGGEQPQHF.

V gene TRBV19 combines with J gene TRBJ2-1; the TCRdb D gene call, TRBD1, has no DNA to confirm it. The germline CDR1 and CDR2 sequences are LNHDA and SQIVND (reference sequence). The CDR3 contains 15 residues. The CDR3 region is CASSIGGPPYNEQFF.

The chain carries TRBV7-9 and TRBJ1-4. This CDR3 spans 15 amino acids. Germline CDR1 SEHNR, CDR2 FQNEAQ (reference sequence). Here the CDR3 reads CASSRDFATNEKLFF.

The rearrangement links TRBV2 to TRBJ2-1. CDR3 length: 14 residues. Germline V CDR1 and CDR2: SNHLY, FYNNEI. This chain's CDR3 is CASRDSETGNEQFF.

This sequence joins TRBV20-1 and TRBJ2-7; TCRdb lists TRBD1, though no DNA is available to test this call. The CDR3 is 15 amino acids. Germline values: CDR1 DFQATT, CDR2 SNEGSKA (reference sequence). CDR3 amino acids: CSAGVSGTGVGKQYF.

The V and J genes are TRBV7-8 and TRBJ2-4; TCRdb selects TRBD1, and the lack of DNA leaves this call unchecked. The CDR3 spans 16 residues. CDR1 is SGHVS and CDR2 is FQNEAQ in the germline V gene. The CDR3: CASSSGPRGSKNIQYF.

This sequence joins TRBV6-1 and TRBJ1-6. The CDR3 spans 14 residues. The germline V gene has CDR1 MNHNS and CDR2 SASEGT. CDR3 residues: CASSRERNNSPLHF.

V gene TRBV19 combines with J gene TRBJ1-1; TCRdb picks TRBD1, but there is no DNA to check that call. The CDR3 spans 19 residues. The germline V gene has CDR1 LNHDA and CDR2 SQIVND (reference sequence). The CDR3 sequence: CASSTIIRFNGQGGAEAFF.

The J gene is TRBJ2-2, the V gene TRBV6-4; TCRdb designates TRBD2, a call that cannot be tested without DNA. This CDR3 has 14 amino acids. Per the germline V gene, CDR1 is MRHNA and CDR2 is SNTAGT. CDR3: CASTRTSGAGELFF.

This sequence joins TRBV12-3 or TRBV12-4 and TRBJ2-5; absent DNA, TCRdb's TRBD2 call cannot be checked. This CDR3 contains 13 residues. The CDR3 region is CASNLDLQETQYF.

This chain joins TRBV20-1 and TRBJ1-1. The CDR3 is 13 residues long. The germline gives CDR1 DFQATT, CDR2 SNEGSKA (reference sequence). The CDR3 spells CSVRPKGETEAFF.

V is TRBV29-1 and J is TRBJ1-2; the TCRdb call, TRBD1, lacks DNA for checking. The CDR3 extends over 13 amino acids. Germline V gene data show CDR1 as SQVTM and CDR2 as ANQGSEA. CDR3: CSSKGWTSDGYTF.